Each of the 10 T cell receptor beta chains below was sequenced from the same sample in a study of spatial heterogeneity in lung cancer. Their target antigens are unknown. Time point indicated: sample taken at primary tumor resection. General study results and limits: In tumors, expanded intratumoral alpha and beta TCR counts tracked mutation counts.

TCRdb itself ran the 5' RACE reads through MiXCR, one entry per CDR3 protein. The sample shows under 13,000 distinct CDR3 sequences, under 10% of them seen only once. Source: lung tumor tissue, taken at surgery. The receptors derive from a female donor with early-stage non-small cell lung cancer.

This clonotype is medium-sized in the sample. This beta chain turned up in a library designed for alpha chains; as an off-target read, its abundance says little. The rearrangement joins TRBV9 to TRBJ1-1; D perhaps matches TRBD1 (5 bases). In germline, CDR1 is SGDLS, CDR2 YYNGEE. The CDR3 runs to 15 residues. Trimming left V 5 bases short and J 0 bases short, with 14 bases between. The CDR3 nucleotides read TGTGCCAGCAGGTTAGAGACAGATATGAACACTGAAGCTTTCTTT. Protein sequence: CASRLETDMNTEAFF.

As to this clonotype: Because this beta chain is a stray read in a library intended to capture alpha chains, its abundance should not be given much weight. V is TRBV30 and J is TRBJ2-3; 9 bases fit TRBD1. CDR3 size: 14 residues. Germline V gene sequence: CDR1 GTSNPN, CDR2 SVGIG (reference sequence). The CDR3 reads CVVIGTGNTDTQYF. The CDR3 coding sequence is TGTGTGGTAATAGGGACAGGGAACACAGATACGCAGTATTTT.

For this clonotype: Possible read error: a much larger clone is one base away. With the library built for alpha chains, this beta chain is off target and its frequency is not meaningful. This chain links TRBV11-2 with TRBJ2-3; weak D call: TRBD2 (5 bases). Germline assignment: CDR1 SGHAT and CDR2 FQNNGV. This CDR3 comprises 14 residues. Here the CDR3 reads CASSPSRGADTLYF. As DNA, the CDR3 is TGTGCCAGCAGCCCATCACGGGGTGCAGATACGCTGTATTTT.

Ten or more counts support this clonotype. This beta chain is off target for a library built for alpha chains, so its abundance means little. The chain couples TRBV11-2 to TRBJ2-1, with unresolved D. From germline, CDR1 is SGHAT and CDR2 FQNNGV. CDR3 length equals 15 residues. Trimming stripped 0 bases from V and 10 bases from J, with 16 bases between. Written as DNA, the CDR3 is TGTGCCAGCAGCTTAGAATGGACCTCCCCCGGGGAGCAGTTCTTC. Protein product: CASSLEWTSPGEQFF.

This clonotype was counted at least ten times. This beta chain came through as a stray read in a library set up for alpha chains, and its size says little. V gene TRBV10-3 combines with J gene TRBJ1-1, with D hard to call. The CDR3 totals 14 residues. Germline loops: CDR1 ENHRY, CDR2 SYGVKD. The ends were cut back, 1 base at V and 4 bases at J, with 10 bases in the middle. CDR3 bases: TGTGCCATCAGTGAGTTGGGTTCGGTCACTGAAGCTTTCTTT. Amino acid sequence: CAISELGSVTEAFF.

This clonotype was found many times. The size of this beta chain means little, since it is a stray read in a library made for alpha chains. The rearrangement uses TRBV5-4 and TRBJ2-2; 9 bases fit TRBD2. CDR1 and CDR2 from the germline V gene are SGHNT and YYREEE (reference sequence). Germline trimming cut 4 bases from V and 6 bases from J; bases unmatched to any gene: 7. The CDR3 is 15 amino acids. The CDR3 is CASSQGTSFSGELFF. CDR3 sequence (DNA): TGTGCCAGCAGCCAAGGGACTAGCTTTTCCGGGGAGCTGTTTTTT.

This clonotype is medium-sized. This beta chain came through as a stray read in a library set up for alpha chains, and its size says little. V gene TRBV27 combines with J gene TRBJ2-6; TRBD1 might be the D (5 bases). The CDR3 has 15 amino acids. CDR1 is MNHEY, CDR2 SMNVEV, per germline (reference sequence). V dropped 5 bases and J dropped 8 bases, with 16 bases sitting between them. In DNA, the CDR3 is TGTGCCAGCAGTCTCAGGGCAGGAACTCCCAACGTCCTGACTTTC. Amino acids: CASSLRAGTPNVLTF.

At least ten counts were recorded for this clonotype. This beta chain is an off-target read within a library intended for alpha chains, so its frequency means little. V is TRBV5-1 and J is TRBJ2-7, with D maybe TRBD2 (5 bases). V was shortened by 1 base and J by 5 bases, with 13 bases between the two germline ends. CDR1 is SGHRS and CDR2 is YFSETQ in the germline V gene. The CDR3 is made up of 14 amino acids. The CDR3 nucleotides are TGCGCCAGCAGCTTGCGGACGCGAGCGGACGAGCAGTACTTC. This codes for CASSLRTRADEQYF.

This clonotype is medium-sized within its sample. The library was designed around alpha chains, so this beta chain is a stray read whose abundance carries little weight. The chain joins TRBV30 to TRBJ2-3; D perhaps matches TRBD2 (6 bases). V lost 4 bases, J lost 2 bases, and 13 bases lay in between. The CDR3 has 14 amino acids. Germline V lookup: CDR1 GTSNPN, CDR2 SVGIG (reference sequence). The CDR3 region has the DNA TGTGCCTGGAAAAAGGGACTTACCACAGATACGCAGTATTTT. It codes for CAWKKGLTTDTQYF.

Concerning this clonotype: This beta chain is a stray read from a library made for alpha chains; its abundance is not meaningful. The CDR3 sequence: CASSSTGAGDSPLHF. The CDR3, as DNA: TGTGCCAGCAGTTCGACAGGGGCTGGGGATTCACCCCTCCACTTT. The rearrangement joins TRBV7-9 to TRBJ1-6; 8 nucleotides line up with TRBD1. J gave up 8 bases and V 6 bases, and 9 bases lay outside the gene matches. Germline CDR1 is SEHNR and CDR2 is FQNEAQ (reference sequence). The CDR3 has 15 residues.